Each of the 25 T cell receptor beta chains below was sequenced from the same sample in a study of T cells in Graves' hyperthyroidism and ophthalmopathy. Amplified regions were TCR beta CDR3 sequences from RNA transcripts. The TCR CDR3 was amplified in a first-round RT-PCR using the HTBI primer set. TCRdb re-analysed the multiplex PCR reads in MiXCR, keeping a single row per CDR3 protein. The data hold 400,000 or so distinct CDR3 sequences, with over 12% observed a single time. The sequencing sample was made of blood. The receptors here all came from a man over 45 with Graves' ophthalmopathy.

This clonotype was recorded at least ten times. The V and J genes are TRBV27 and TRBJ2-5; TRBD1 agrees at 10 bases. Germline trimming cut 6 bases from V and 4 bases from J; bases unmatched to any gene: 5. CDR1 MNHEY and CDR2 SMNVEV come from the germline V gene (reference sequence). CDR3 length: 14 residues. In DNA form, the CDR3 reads TGTGCCAGCAGCGGGACAGGGGTGGGAGAGACCCAGTACTTC. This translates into CASSGTGVGETQYF.

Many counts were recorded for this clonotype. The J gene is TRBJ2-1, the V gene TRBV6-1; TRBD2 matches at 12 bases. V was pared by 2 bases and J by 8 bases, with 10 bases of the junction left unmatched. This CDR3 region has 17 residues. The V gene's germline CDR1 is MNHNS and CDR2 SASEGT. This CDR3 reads CASSERLAGGAFHEQFF. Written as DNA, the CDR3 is TGTGCCAGCAGTGAACGGCTAGCGGGAGGGGCCTTCCATGAGCAGTTCTTC.

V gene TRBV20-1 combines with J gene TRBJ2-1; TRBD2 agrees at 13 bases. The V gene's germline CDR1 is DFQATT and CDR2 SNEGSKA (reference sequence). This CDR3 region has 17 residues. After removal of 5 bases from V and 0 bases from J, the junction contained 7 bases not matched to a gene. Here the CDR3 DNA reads TGCAGTGCTGGCGGACTAGCGGGAGTTCTCTCCTACAATGAGCAGTTCTTC. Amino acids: CSAGGLAGVLSYNEQFF.

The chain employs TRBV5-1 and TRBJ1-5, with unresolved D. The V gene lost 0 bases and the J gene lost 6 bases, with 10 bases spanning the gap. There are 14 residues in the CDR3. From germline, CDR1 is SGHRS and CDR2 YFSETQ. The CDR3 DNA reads TGCGCCAGCAGCTTGGATGGAGGGCCTCAGCCCCAGCATTTT. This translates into CASSLDGGPQPQHF.

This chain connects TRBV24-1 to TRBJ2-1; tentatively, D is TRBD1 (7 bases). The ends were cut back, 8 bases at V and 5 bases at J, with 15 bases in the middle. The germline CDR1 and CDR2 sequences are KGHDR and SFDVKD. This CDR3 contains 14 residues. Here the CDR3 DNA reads TGTGCCACCAAGGGGGGCAGGGGGGACAATGAGCAGTTCTTC. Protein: CATKGGRGDNEQFF.

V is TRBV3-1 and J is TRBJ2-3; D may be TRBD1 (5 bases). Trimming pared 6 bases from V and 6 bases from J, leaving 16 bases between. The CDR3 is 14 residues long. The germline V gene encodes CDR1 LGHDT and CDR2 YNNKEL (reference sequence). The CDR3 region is CASRKRTSRDTQYF. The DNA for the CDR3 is TGTGCCAGCAGAAAAAGGACATCGCGGGATACGCAGTATTTT.

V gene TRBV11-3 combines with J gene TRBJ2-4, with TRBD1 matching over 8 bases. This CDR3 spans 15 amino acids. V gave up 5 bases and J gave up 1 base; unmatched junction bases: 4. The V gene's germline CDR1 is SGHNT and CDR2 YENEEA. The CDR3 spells CASSPQGEAKNIQYF. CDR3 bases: TGTGCCAGCAGCCCACAGGGGGAGGCCAAAAACATTCAGTACTTC. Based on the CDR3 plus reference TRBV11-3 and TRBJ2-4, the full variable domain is EAGVVQSPRYKIIEKKQPVAFWCNPISGHNTLYWYLQNLGQGPELLIRYENEEAVDDSQLPKDRFSAERLKGVDSTLKIQPAELGDSAVYLCASSPQGEAKNIQYFGAGTRLSVL.

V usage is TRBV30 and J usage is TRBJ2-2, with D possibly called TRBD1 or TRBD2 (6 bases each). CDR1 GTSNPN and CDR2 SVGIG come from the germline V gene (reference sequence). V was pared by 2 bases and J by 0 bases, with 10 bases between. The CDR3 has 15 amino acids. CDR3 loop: CAWSRGTTNTGELFF. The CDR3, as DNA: TGTGCCTGGAGTCGGGGGACAACGAACACCGGGGAGCTGTTTTTT.

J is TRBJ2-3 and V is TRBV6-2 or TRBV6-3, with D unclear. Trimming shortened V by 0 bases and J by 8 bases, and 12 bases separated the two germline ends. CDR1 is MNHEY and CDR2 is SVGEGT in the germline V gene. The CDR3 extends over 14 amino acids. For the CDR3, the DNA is TGTGCCAGCAGTTACTCGAGAAGTGTGTTTACGCAGTATTTT. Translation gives CASSYSRSVFTQYF.

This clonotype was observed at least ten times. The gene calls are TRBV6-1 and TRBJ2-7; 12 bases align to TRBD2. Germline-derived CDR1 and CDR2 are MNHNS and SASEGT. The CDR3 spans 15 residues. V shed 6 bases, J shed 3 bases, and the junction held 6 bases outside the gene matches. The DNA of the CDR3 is TGTGCCAGCAGATCTACTAGCGGGAGGTTCTACGAGCAGTACTTC. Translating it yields CASRSTSGRFYEQYF.

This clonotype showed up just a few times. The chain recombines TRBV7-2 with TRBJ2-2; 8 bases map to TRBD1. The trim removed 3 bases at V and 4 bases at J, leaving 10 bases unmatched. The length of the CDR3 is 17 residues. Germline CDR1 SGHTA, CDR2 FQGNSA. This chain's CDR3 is CASSFAWQGAGTGELFF. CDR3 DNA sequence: TGTGCCAGCAGCTTCGCGTGGCAGGGGGCGGGCACCGGGGAGCTGTTTTTT.

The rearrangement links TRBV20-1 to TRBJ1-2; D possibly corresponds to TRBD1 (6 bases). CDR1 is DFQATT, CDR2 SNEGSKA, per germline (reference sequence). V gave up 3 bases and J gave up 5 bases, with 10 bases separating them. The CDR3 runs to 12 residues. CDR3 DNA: TGCAGTGCTAGTTTCCAGGGGTATGGCTACACCTTC. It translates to CSASFQGYGYTF.

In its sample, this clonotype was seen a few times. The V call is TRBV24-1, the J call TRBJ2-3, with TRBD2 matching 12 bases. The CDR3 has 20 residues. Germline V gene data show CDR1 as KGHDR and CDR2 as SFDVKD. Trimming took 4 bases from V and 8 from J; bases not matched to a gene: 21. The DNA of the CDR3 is TGTGCCACCAGTGAACCGGGACAGGCGCACCTAGCGGGAGGGCCCCGTACGCAGTATTTT. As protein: CATSEPGQAHLAGGPRTQYF.

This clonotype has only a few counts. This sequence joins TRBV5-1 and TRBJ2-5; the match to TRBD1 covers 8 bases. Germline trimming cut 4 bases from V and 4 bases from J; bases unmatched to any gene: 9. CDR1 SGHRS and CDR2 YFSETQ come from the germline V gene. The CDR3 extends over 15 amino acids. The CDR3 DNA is TGCGCCAGCAGCCGCGCCGACAGGGGCAGAGAGACCCAGTACTTC. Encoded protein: CASSRADRGRETQYF.

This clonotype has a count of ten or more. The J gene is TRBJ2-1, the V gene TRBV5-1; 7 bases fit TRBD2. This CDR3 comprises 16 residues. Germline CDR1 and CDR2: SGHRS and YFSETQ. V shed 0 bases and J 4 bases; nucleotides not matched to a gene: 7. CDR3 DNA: TGCGCCAGCAGCTTGGCGGCTAGCGGTGGTTACAATGAGCAGTTCTTC. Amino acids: CASSLAASGGYNEQFF.

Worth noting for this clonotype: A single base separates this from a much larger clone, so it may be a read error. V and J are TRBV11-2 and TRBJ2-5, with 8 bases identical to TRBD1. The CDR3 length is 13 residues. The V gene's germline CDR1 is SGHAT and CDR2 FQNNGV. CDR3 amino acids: CTSSLGGTGATDF. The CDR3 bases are TGTACCAGCAGCTTAGGGGGGACAGGCGCCACGGACTTC.

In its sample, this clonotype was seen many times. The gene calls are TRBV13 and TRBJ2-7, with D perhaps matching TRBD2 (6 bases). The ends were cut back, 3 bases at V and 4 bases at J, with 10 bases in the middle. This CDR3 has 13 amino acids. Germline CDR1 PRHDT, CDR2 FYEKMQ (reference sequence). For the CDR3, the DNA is TGTGCCAGCAGCTTGGATGGAGGGTACGAGCAGTACTTC. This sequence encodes CASSLDGGYEQYF. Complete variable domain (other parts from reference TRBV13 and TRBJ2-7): AAGVIQSPRHLIKEKRETATLKCYPIPRHDTVYWYQQGPGQDPQFLISFYEKMQSDKGSIPDRFSAQQFSDYHSELNMSSLELGDSALYFCASSLDGGYEQYFGPGTRLTVT.

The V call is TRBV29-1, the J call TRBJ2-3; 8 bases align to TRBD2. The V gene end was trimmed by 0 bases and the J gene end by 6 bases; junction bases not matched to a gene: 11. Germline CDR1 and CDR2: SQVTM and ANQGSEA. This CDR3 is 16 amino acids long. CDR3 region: CSVEDPGGGFVDTQYF. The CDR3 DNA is TGCAGCGTTGAAGATCCCGGGGGGGGGTTTGTGGATACGCAGTATTTT.

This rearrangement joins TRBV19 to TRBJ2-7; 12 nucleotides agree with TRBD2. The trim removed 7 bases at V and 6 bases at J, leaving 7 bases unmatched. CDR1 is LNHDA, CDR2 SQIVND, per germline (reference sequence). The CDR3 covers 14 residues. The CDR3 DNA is TGTGCCAGTAAATCGACTAGCGGGAGAGCCGAGCAGTACTTC. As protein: CASKSTSGRAEQYF.

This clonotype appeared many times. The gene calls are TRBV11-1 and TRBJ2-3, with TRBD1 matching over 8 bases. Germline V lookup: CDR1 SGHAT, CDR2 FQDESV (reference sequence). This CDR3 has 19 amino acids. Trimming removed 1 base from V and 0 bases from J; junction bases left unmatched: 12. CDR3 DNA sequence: TGTGCCAGCAGCTTAGGGGACAGGTTCGGCGGAGCTAGCACAGATACGCAGTATTTT. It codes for CASSLGDRFGGASTDTQYF.

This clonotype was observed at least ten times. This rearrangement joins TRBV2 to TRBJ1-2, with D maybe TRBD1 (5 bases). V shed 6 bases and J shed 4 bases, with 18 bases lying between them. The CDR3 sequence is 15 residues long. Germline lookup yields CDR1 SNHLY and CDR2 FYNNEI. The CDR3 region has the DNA TGTGCCAGCAGACCCGGGTCTACTGGGGGCTATGGCTACACCTTC. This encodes CASRPGSTGGYGYTF.

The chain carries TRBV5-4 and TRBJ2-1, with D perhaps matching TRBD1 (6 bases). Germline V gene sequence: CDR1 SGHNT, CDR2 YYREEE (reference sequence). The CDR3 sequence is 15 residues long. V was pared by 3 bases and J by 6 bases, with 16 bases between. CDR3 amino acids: CASSSFTADSNEQFF. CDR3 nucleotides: TGTGCCAGCAGCTCCTTTACTGCGGACAGCAATGAGCAGTTCTTC.

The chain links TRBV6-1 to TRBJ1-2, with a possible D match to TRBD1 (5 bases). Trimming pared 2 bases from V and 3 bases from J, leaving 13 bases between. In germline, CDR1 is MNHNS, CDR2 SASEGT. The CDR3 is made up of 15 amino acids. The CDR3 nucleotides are TGTGCCAGCAGTGAAATAGGGGTCAGACACTATGGCTACACCTTC. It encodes CASSEIGVRHYGYTF.

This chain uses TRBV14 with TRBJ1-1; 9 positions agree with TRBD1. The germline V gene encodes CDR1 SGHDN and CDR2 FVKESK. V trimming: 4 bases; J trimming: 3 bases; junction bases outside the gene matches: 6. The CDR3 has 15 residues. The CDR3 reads CASSPYRGRDTEAFF. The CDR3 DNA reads TGTGCCAGCAGCCCCTACAGGGGGCGGGACACTGAAGCTTTCTTT.

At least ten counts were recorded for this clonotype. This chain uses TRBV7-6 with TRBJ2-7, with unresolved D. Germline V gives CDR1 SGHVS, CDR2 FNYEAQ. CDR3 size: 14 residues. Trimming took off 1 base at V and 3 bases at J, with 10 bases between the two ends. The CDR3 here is CASSLDIQVYEQYF. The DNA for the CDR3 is TGTGCCAGCAGCTTAGACATCCAAGTCTACGAGCAGTACTTC.